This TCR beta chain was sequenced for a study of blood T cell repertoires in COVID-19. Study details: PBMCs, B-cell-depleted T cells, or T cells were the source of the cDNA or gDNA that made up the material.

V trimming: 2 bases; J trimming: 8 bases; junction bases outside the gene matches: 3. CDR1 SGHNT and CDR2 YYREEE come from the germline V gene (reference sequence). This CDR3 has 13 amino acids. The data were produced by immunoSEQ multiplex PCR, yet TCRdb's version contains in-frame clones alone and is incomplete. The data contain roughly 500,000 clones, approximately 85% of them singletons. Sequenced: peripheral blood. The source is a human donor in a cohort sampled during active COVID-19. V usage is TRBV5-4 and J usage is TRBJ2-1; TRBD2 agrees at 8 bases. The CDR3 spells CASSFGAGDEQFF. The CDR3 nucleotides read TGTGCCAGCAGCTTCGGAGCGGGAGATGAGCAGTTCTTC.